This T cell receptor (beta chain) was recovered during a study of human CD4 T cells and Enterobacteriaceae (dated by TCRdb to about 2020). The full study reports these points: Reactivity of ex vivo clonotypes was inferred only by matching nucleotide sequences to CFSE-low cultures from the same donors. Ex vivo, broadly cross-reactive clonotypes were observed to appear more expanded than specific clonotypes, with about 55% of the 19 and about 65% of the roughly 35 being found within the top 5%.

Memory CD4+ T cells, defined as all CD4+ cells except CD45RA+CCR7+CD95- naive cells, were FACS-sorted on a FACSAria III to over 95% purity. Blood from healthy donors was obtained from blood donation centers in Switzerland. Positive selection with CD4 and CD14 magnetic microbeads was used to enrich total CD4+ T cells and monocytes. CD8+, CD14+, CD16+, CD56+, CD19+ and CD25-bright cells were excluded before sorting. To assess in vivo expansion of bacteria-reactive clonotypes, total memory CD4+ T cells from a couple of blood donors were sequenced directly ex vivo. Peripheral blood mononuclear cells were isolated from donor blood using Ficoll-Paque Plus. The ex vivo total memory CD4+ samples were sequenced at deep level, which gave a detection sensitivity of one cell in 200,000. The QIAamp DNA Micro Kit was used to extract genomic DNA from cell pellets, and spectrophotometry was used to check the DNA quantity and purity. TCR Vbeta CDR3 regions were amplified with the immunoSEQ multiplex PCR assay. Amplicons were sequenced on the Illumina HiSeq platform. The retrieved sequences were 87 nucleotides long and included the CDR3 region. The study's processing was this. Each unique productive TCR Vbeta nucleotide sequence counted as a clonotype and was quantified by productive template frequency from ImmunoSEQ Analyzer V3.0. A threshold set at the top 5th percentile of each frequency-ranked repertoire was used to define expanded clonotypes. Repertoire overlap was computed as Chao-Jaccard with the R package fossil and visualized by nonmetric multidimensional scaling with the R package MASS. The table comes from immuneACCESS by way of TCRdb, which keeps in-frame sequences with V and J called. Part of the clones is missing from these tables; in studies checked, under half for an unresolved V gene and the rest for unknown reasons. V and J calls and clone size are copied from that table; D and trimming were computed from the DNA. The sample table lists some 26,000 clones, about 82% of them with a count of one. The ten most abundant clones make up roughly 0.96% of the sample.

This clone was seen only a few times. This receptor's antigen is unknown. The record has no base qualities; no much larger clone is one base away. The CDR3 runs 14 residues from the cysteine to the phenylalanine. Just CDR3 DNA is preserved here, 42 bases in frame from base 1. The CDR1 and CDR2 encoded by the germline V gene are SGHRS and YFSETQ. V is pared back by 6 bases and J by 3 bases, with 15 bases lying between the germline termini. The V and J segments used are TRBV5-1 and TRBJ1-1; too little of a D gene remains to name it. Input material: memory CD4+ T cells from blood. Read against the paper, the sample's cell subset or site label means: total memory CD4 T cells sorted directly ex vivo, unstimulated. The clonotype originates from a human donor in good health. The DNA is TGCGCCAGCAAGGTAGCCAATCTGGACACTGAAGCTTTCTTT. Translated, this is CASKVANLDTEAFF.